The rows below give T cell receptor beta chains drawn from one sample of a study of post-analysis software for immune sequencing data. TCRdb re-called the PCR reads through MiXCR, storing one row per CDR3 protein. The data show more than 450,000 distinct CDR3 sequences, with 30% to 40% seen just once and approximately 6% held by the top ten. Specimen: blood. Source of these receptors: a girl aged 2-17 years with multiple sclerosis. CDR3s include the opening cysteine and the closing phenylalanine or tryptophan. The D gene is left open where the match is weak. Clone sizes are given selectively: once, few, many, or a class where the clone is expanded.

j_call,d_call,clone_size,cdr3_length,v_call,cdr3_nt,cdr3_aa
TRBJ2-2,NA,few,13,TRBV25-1,TGTGCCAGCGGGCCGATCAACACCGGGGAGCTGTTTTTT,CASGPINTGELFF
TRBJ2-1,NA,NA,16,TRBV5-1,TGCGCCAGCAGCTTGGGGGGCACGAGCTCCTACAATGAGCGGTTCTTC,CASSLGGTSSYNERFF
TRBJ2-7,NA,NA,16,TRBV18,TGTGCCAGCTCACCAATAGTACAGGGTGTGGGCAACGAGCATTACTTC,CASSPIVQGVGNEHYF
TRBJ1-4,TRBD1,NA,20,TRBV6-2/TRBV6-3,TGTGCCAGCAGTTACCCGACCTCCCGACAGGGATATGCAACTAATGAAAAACTGTTTTTT,CASSYPTSRQGYATNEKLFF
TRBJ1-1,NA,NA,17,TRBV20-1,TGCAGTGCTAGAGATCCGACTGAAGGGGCGGTTAACACTGAAGCTTTCTTT,CSARDPTEGAVNTEAFF
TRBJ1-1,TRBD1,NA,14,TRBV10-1,TGCGCCAGCAGTGATGGACAGGGGGGGACTGAAGCTTTCTTT,CASSDGQGGTEAFF
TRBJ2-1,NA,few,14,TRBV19,TGTGCCAGTAAGGACACGACAGTCTACAATGAGCAGTTCTTC,CASKDTTVYNEQFF
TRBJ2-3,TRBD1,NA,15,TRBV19,TGTGCCAGTAAGAGACAGGGGAGGAGCACAGATACGCAGTATTTT,CASKRQGRSTDTQYF
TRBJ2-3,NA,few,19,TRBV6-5,TGTGCCAGCAGTTATGAAGGAACAAAGGGGTTACCTAGCACAGATACGCAGTATTTT,CASSYEGTKGLPSTDTQYF
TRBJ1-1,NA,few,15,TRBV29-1,TGCAGCATACCCTCCTGGGGAGGGACGAACACTGAAGCTTTCTTT,CSIPSWGGTNTEAFF
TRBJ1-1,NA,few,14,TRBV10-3,TGTGCCATCAGGCAGGAGGTTATGAACACTGAAGCTTTCTTT,CAIRQEVMNTEAFF
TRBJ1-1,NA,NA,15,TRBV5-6,TGTGCCAGCAGCTTGGCCGGGGGACGGAACACTGAAGCTTTCTTT,CASSLAGGRNTEAFF
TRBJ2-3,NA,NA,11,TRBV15,TGTGCCACTAGTTATATGGATACGCAGTATTTT,CATSYMDTQYF
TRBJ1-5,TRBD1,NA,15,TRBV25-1,TGTGCCAGCAGTGGCCTTGGACAGGGGAATCAGCCCCAGCATTTT,CASSGLGQGNQPQHF
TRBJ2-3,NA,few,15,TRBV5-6,TGTGCCAGCAGCCAGGCGGGCGTGGGCACAGATACGCAGTATTTT,CASSQAGVGTDTQYF
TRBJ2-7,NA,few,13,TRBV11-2,TGTGCCAGCAGCTTAGCACCTATTAACGAGCAGTACTTC,CASSLAPINEQYF
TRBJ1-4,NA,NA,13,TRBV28,TGTGCCAGCGGTGGGGGGGCTAAGGAAAAACTGTTTTTT,CASGGGAKEKLFF
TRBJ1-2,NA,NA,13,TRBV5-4,TGTGCCAGCGACCCCGGACCCAACTATGGCTACACCTTC,CASDPGPNYGYTF
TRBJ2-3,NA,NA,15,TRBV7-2,TGTGCCAGCAGCTTAGGAGGTCCCCGGACAGATACGCAGTATTTT,CASSLGGPRTDTQYF
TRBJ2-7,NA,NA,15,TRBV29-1,TGCAGCGTTGTCATCTCCAGGACGGACTACTACGAGCAGTACTTC,CSVVISRTDYYEQYF